This TCR beta chain was obtained from a study of breast tumors, draining lymph nodes, adjacent tissues. Points from the study as a whole: Tumor TCR diversity was below lymph nodes but above nontumor tissue. Most tumor T cells seemingly derive from lymph node, then expand in tumor. Compared with basal-like, luminal-like tumors shared significantly more repertoire with nontumor tissue. The lymph node origin of tumor T cells was framed as consistent with a hypothesis, not demonstrated.

MiXCR was run by TCRdb on the multiplex PCR reads, yielding one entry per CDR3 protein. Here the sample spans 100,000 to 150,000 distinct CDR3 sequences, 15% to 20% being singletons. This clonotype occurred many times. Its antigen remains unknown. Breast cancer patients provided tissue from their axillary draining lymph nodes. This CDR3 has 14 amino acids. V lost 0 bases and J 9 bases, leaving 15 bases between the germline ends. Germline loops: CDR1 LGHDT, CDR2 YNNKEL (reference sequence). This receptor was obtained from a female donor with breast cancer. Some clones in this sample may be carry-over from other donors' samples. V is TRBV3-1 and J is TRBJ2-7; D is possibly TRBD1 (5 bases). The sample was axillary lymph node tissue. CDR3 DNA: TGTGCCAGCAGCCAAGAGGGATTCAGGGCCGTGCAGTACTTC. Protein product: CASSQEGFRAVQYF.